These 15 T cell receptor beta chains were all obtained from the same sample, sequenced in a study of vaccination and CD4 T cells after COVID-19. At the Johns Hopkins FTIC core, DNA taken from cultured CD4+ T cells was sequenced by way of the Oncomine TCR Beta short-read assay. Each CDR3 protein gets one entry after TCRdb re-called the PCR reads with MiXCR. Among about 13,000 distinct CDR3 sequences, less than 45% were seen once, and the ten largest hold about 8.2%. Which antigens these TCRs recognize remains unknown. This sample's treatment: approximately nine-day PBMC culture with coronavirus spike peptide pools or control peptides (ViraFEST assay). The sequencing used CD4+ T cells from blood, cultured in vitro, collected after SARS-CoV-2 vaccination. The receptor source for this set is a human donor who had recovered from COVID-19.

The rearrangement links TRBV7-8 to TRBJ2-5, with a tentative D call TRBD1 (6 bases). The ends were cut back, 2 bases at V and 5 bases at J, with 9 bases in the middle. CDR1 and CDR2 from the germline V gene are SGHVS and FQNEAQ. The CDR3 is 13 residues long. CDR3 amino acids: CASSLTGYETQYF. The CDR3 DNA sequence: TGTGCCAGCAGCTTAACAGGGTACGAGACCCAGTACTTC.

The chain combines TRBV2 with TRBJ2-7; the match to TRBD1 covers 8 bases. The trim removed 9 bases at V and 7 bases at J, leaving 11 bases unmatched. Germline CDR1 reads SNHLY; CDR2 reads FYNNEI. This CDR3 has 13 residues. CDR3 nucleotide sequence: TGTGCCAGTTTTGGACAGGGCGGTGGGGAGCAGTACTTC. This encodes CASFGQGGGEQYF.

The gene calls are TRBV11-3 and TRBJ2-7; 11 nucleotides align to TRBD1. The CDR3 runs 17 residues. CDR1 is SGHNT, CDR2 YENEEA, per germline. V trimming: 8 bases; J trimming: 4 bases; junction bases outside the gene matches: 16. CDR3 sequence reads: CASYGDGQGARVYEQYF. The CDR3 DNA reads TGTGCCAGCTACGGTGACGGACAGGGGGCGCGAGTGTACGAGCAGTACTTC. Full variable domain (missing parts from reference TRBV11-3 and TRBJ2-7): EAGVVQSPRYKIIEKKQPVAFWCNPISGHNTLYWYLQNLGQGPELLIRYENEEAVDDSQLPKDRFSAERLKGVDSTLKIQPAELGDSAVYLCASYGDGQGARVYEQYFGPGTRLTVT.

V gene TRBV6-2 or TRBV6-3 combines with J gene TRBJ2-3; D may be TRBD2 (5 bases). V shed 9 bases and J shed 0 bases, with 13 bases lying between them. This CDR3 region has 14 residues. Germline V gives CDR1 MNHEY, CDR2 SVGEGT. The CDR3 reads CASKADYSTDTQYF. The CDR3 DNA reads as TGTGCCAGTAAGGCAGACTATAGCACAGATACGCAGTATTTT.

J is TRBJ1-3 and V is TRBV20-1; a weak D match, TRBD1 (5 bases). Germline CDR1 reads DFQATT; CDR2 reads SNEGSKA (reference sequence). V lost 6 bases and J lost 4, with 13 bases in between. This CDR3 is built from 13 residues. CDR3 DNA: TGCAGTGCGCCGACAGCAAACGGAAACACCATATATTTT. Its translation is CSAPTANGNTIYF.

This chain links TRBV20-1 with TRBJ2-3; 9 nucleotides agree with TRBD1. The CDR3 is 15 amino acids. V gave up 4 bases and J gave up 3 bases; unmatched junction bases: 8. In germline, CDR1 is DFQATT, CDR2 SNEGSKA (reference sequence). This chain's CDR3 is CSATLTGGTTDTQYF. The CDR3 DNA is TGCAGTGCTACCCTGACAGGGGGAACTACAGATACGCAGTATTTT.

The CDR3 region has the DNA TGTGCCAGCAGCTTCTCGGCGAGCCACAGGGGAGGAGAGACCCAGTACTTC. Translating it yields CASSFSASHRGGETQYF. This rearrangement joins TRBV11-2 to TRBJ2-5; TRBD1 is a possible D gene (7 bases). This CDR3 has 17 residues. From germline, CDR1 is SGHAT and CDR2 FQNNGV. Trimming cost V 3 bases and J 4 bases, with 21 bases left between them.

This clonotype was found a few times. The CDR3 is CASSADRPHEQYF. DNA of the CDR3: TGTGCCAGCAGTGCGGACAGGCCCCACGAGCAGTACTTC. J is TRBJ2-7 and V is TRBV2, with 7 bases aligning to TRBD1. Germline CDR1 reads SNHLY; CDR2 reads FYNNEI. V lost 4 bases, J lost 5 bases, and 5 bases stayed unmatched. This CDR3 comprises 13 residues.

The CDR3 DNA is TGTGCCAGCAGTGAGACTCCGACCCAGTACTTC. Amino acids: CASSETPTQYF. The gene calls are TRBV6-1 and TRBJ2-5; D call uncertain. The CDR3 has 11 amino acids. The germline V and J ends were trimmed by 3 bases and 7 bases, with 6 bases remaining between them. The germline V gene encodes CDR1 MNHNS and CDR2 SASEGT.

V and J are TRBV23-1 and TRBJ1-3; possibly TRBD1 for D (5 bases). TRBV23-1 is designated an ORF whose function remains uncertain. The CDR3 loop spans 15 amino acids. V lost 0 bases and J 4 bases, leaving 10 bases between the germline ends. CDR3 bases: TGCGCCAGCAGTCAATCGCGGACACACGGAAACACCATATATTTT. Amino acid sequence: CASSQSRTHGNTIYF.

The chain carries TRBV7-3 and TRBJ2-7, with D tentatively TRBD1 or TRBD2 (5 bases each). Trimming pared 5 bases from V and 6 bases from J, leaving 20 bases between. Per germline, CDR1 SGHTA and CDR2 FQGTGA. The length of the CDR3 is 15 residues. Written as DNA, the CDR3 is TGTGCCAGCAGCCTACAAGTGGGACCTGGGGGCGAGCAGTACTTC. Its translation is CASSLQVGPGGEQYF.

V usage is TRBV19 and J usage is TRBJ1-5, with D maybe TRBD1 (6 bases). The CDR3 spans 13 residues. Trimming took off 9 bases at V and 1 base at J, with 10 bases between the two ends. Per germline, CDR1 LNHDA and CDR2 SQIVND (reference sequence). CDR3 loop: CASLGGSNQPQHF. The CDR3 nucleotides read TGTGCCAGCCTCGGGGGCAGCAATCAGCCCCAGCATTTT.

The V gene is TRBV27, the J gene TRBJ1-5, with D possibly being TRBD1 (5 bases). The CDR3 sequence is 12 residues long. The V and J ends lost 3 bases and 9 bases respectively, with 9 bases between them. Germline lookup yields CDR1 MNHEY and CDR2 SMNVEV (reference sequence). DNA for the CDR3: TGTGCCAGCAGTTTGGGGGGGGGGCCCCAGCATTTT. Protein product: CASSLGGGPQHF.

The rearrangement joins TRBV7-3 to TRBJ2-2; D is perhaps TRBD2 (6 bases). This CDR3 is 14 amino acids long. Trimming cost V 5 bases and J 4 bases, with 11 bases left between them. Germline V gene data show CDR1 as SGHTA and CDR2 as FQGTGA. In DNA form, the CDR3 reads TGTGCCAGCAGCCCAACTAGCCTCACCGGGGAGCTGTTTTTT. It yields the protein CASSPTSLTGELFF.

V usage is TRBV2 and J usage is TRBJ1-2; D call uncertain. V was clipped by 7 bases and J by 8 bases, with 11 bases between them. Looked up from germline, CDR1 is SNHLY and CDR2 is FYNNEI. This CDR3 spans 11 amino acids. CDR3 amino acids: CASNPNGGYTF. Written as DNA, the CDR3 is TGTGCCAGCAATCCAAATGGAGGCTACACCTTC.